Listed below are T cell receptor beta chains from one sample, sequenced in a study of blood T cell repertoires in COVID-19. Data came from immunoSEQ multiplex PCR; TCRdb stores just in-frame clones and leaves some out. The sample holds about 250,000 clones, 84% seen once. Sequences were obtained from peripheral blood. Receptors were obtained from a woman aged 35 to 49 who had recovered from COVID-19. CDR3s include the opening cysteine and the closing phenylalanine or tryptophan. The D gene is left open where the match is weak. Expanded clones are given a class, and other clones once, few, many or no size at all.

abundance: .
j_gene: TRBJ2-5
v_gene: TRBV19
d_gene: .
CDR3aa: CASSMSREETQYF
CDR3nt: TGTGCCAGTAGTATGAGCAGGGAAGAGACCCAGTACTTC

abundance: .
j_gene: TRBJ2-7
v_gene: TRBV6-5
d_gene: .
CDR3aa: CASSSTGTYEQYF
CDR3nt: TGTGCCAGCAGTTCAACAGGGACCTACGAGCAGTACTTC

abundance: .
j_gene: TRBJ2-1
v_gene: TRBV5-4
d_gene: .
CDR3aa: CASSLQGSNEQFF
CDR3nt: TGTGCCAGCAGCTTGCAGGGCAGCAATGAGCAGTTCTTC

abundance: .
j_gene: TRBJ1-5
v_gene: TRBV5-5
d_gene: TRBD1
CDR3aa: CASSSQGAIGNQPQHF
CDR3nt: TGTGCCAGCAGCTCACAGGGGGCTATTGGCAATCAGCCCCAGCATTTT

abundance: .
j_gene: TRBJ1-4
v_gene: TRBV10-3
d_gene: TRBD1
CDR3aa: CAISAEGATNEKLFF
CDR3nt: TGTGCCATCAGTGCTGAGGGGGCGACTAATGAAAAACTGTTTTTT

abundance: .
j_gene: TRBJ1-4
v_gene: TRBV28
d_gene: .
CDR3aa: CATSLRLIEEKLFF
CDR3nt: TGTGCCACATCCCTTCGATTAATCGAGGAAAAACTGTTTTTT

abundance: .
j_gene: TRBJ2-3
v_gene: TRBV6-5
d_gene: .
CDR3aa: CASSYLPGRDTQYF
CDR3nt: TGTGCCAGCAGTTACCTCCCAGGTCGCGATACGCAGTATTTT

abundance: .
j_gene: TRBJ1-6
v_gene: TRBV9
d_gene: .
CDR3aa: CASSAGDLNNSPLHF
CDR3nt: TGTGCCAGCAGCGCAGGGGATCTGAATAATTCACCCCTCCACTTT

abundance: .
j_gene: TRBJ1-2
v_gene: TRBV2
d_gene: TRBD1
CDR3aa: CASRDRTGTGTGYTF
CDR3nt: TGTGCCAGCAGAGATAGAACCGGGACAGGGACCGGCTACACCTTC

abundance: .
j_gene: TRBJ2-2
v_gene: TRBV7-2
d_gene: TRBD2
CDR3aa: CASSPTSVGVSGELFF
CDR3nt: TGTGCCAGCAGCCCCACTAGCGTTGGCGTATCCGGGGAGCTGTTTTTT

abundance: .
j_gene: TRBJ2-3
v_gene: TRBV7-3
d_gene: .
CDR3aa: CASSSGVGTDTQYF
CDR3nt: TGTGCCAGCAGCTCCGGGGTAGGCACAGATACGCAGTATTTT

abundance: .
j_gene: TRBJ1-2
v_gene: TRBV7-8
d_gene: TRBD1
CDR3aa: CASSSQGPYGYTF
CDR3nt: TGTGCCAGCAGCTCACAGGGGCCCTATGGCTACACCTTC

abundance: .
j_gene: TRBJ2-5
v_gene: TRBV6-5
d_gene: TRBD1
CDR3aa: CASSYSTGFGETQYF
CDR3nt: TGTGCCAGCAGTTACTCGACAGGGTTCGGAGAGACCCAGTACTTC

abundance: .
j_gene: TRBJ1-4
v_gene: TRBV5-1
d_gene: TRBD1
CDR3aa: CASSNDRGATNEKLFF
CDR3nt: TGCGCCAGCAGCAACGACAGGGGGGCAACTAATGAAAAACTGTTTTTT

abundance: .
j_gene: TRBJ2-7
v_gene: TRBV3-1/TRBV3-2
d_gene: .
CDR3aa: CASSQPLGRGKNEQYF
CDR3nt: TGTGCCAGCAGCCAGCCTCTGGGCAGGGGAAAGAACGAGCAGTACTTC

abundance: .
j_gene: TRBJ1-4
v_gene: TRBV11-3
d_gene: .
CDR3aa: CASSLSLNEKLFF
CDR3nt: TGTGCCAGCAGCTTGAGCCTTAATGAAAAACTGTTTTTT

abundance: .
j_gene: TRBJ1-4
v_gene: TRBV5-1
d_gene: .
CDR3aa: CASSSAATNEKLFF
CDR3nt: TGCGCCAGCTCTTCTGCGGCAACTAATGAAAAACTGTTTTTT

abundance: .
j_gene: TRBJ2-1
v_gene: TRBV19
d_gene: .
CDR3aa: CASSIASGSYNEQFF
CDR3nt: TGTGCCAGTAGTATAGCCAGCGGGTCCTACAATGAGCAGTTCTTC

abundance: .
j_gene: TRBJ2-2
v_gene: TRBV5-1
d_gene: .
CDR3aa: CASSLLVGLWNTGELFF
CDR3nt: TGCGCCAGCAGCTTGTTAGTGGGACTCTGGAACACCGGGGAGCTGTTTTTT

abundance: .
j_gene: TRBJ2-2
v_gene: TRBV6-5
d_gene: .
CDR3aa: CASTQRRGADGELFF
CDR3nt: TGTGCCAGCACCCAACGACGGGGGGCCGACGGGGAGCTGTTTTTT

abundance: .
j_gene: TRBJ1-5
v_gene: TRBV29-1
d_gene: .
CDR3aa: CSVGESNQPQHF
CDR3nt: TGCAGCGTTGGGGAGAGCAATCAGCCCCAGCATTTT

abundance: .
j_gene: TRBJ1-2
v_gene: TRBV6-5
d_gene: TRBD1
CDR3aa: CASKQKQGRGYTF
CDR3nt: TGTGCCAGCAAACAGAAACAGGGGAGAGGCTACACCTTC

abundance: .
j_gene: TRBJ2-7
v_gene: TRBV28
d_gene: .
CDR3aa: CASSSTVISYEQYF
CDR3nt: TGTGCCAGCAGTTCAACAGTAATTTCCTACGAGCAGTACTTC

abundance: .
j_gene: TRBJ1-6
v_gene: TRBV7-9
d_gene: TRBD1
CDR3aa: CASSPSLGQAVGSPLHF
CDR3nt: TGTGCCAGCAGCCCGTCACTAGGACAGGCGGTGGGTTCACCCCTCCACTTT

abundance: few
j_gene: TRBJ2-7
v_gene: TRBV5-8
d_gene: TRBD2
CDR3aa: CASSSWGGSYEQYF
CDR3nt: TGTGCCAGCAGCTCCTGGGGAGGGAGCTACGAGCAGTACTTC

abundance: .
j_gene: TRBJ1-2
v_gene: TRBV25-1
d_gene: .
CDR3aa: CASSSRMGGGYGYTF
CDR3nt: TGTGCCAGCAGTTCCCGAATGGGGGGGGGCTATGGCTACACCTTC

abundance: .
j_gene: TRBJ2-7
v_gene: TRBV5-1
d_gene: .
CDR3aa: CASSFGTYEQYF
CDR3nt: TGCGCCAGCAGCTTTGGGACTTACGAGCAGTACTTC

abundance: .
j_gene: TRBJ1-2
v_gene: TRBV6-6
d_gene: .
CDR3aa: CASSNSGANYGYTF
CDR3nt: TGTGCCAGCAGTAACTCTGGAGCTAACTATGGCTACACCTTC

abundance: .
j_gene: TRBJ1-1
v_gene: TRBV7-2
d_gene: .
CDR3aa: CASSLSVNTEAFF
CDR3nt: TGTGCCAGCAGCTTATCAGTGAACACTGAAGCTTTCTTT

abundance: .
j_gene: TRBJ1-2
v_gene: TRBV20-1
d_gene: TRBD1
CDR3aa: CSATDPGQNNYGYTF
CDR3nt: TGCAGTGCTACTGATCCGGGACAGAACAACTATGGCTACACCTTC

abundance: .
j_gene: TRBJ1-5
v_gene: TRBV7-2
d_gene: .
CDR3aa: CASSPFSQPQHF
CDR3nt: TGTGCCAGCAGCCCTTTTAGTCAGCCCCAGCATTTT

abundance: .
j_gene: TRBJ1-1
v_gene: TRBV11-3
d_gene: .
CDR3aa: CASSPQGTEAFF
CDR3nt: TGTGCCAGCAGTCCTCAGGGCACTGAAGCTTTCTTT

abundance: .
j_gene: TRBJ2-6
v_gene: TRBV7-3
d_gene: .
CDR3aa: CASSWLTGSGANVLTF
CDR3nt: TGTGCCAGCAGCTGGCTAACAGGGTCTGGGGCCAACGTCCTGACTTTC

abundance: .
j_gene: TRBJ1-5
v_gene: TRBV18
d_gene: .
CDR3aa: CASSPGGSNQPQHF
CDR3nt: TGTGCCAGCTCACCAGGAGGGAGCAATCAGCCCCAGCATTTT

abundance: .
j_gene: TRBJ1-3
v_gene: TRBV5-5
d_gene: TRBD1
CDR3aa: CASSPLGTGPGNTIYF
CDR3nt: TGTGCCAGCAGCCCCCTGGGGACAGGGCCAGGAAACACCATATATTTT

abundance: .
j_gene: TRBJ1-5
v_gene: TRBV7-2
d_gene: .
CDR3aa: CASSLPGTSQPQHF
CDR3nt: TGTGCCAGCAGCTTACCAGGGACTTCTCAGCCCCAGCATTTT

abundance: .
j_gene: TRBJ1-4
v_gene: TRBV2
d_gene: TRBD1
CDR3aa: CASSEGQGFVKLFF
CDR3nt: TGTGCCAGCAGTGAGGGACAGGGGTTTGTAAAACTGTTTTTT

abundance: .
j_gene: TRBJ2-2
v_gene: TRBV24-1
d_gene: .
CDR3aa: CATSDISDRRDTGELFF
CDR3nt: TGTGCCACCAGTGATATATCGGATCGTCGGGACACCGGGGAGCTGTTTTTT

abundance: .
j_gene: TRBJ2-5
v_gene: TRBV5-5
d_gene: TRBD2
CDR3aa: CASSPGAGGRLETQYF
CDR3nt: TGTGCCAGCTCCCCGGGGGCGGGGGGGAGGTTGGAGACCCAGTACTTC

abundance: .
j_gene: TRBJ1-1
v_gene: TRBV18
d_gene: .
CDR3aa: CASQRAGMNTEAFF
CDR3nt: TGTGCCTCCCAAAGGGCAGGGATGAACACTGAAGCTTTCTTT

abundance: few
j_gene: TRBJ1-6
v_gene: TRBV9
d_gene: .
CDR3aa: CASSVGGGTRDNSPLHF
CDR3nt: TGTGCCAGCAGCGTAGGTGGGGGGACGAGGGATAATTCACCCCTCCACTTT

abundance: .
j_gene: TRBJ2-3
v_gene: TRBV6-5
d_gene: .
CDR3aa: CASSYGTTSTDTQYF
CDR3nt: TGTGCCAGCAGTTACGGAACTACTAGCACAGATACGCAGTATTTT